Listed below are T cell receptor beta chains from one sample, sequenced in a study of T cell changes during pregnancy in multiple sclerosis. The protocol was immunoSEQ multiplex PCR, while the TCRdb copy is restricted to in-frame clones and leaves out a portion. The table shows under 85,000 clones, with more than 90% occurring only once. Sample: CD4+ T cells from peripheral blood mononuclear cells, taken before pregnancy. These receptors were collected from a female donor with multiple sclerosis, enrolled in a pregnancy study. The CDR3 runs from the conserved cysteine through the conserved F or W. Each record gives: V gene, D gene, clone size, J gene, CDR3 protein, CDR3 DNA. D genes are given only for firm matches. A row's size may be missing; if present it is once, few, many or a size class.

TRBV2	.	once	TRBJ1-5	CASSGQGSYQPQHF	TGTGCCAGCAGTGGGCAGGGGAGTTATCAGCCCCAGCATTTT
TRBV28	TRBD2	.	TRBJ2-7	CASSLRSPWGSGMSYEQYF	TGTGCCAGCAGTTTACGGTCGCCCTGGGGTAGCGGGATGTCCTACGAGCAGTACTTC
TRBV5-6	TRBD2	.	TRBJ2-7	CASSLGLAGGPHEQYF	TGTGCCAGCAGCTTGGGACTAGCGGGAGGGCCCCACGAGCAGTACTTC
TRBV27	TRBD1	once	TRBJ1-2	CASSLGQGSGYTF	TGTGCCAGCAGTTTGGGACAGGGCAGTGGCTACACCTTC
TRBV6-1	.	.	TRBJ2-5	CASGRGRQETQYF	TGTGCCAGTGGTAGGGGAAGACAAGAGACCCAGTACTTC
TRBV28	.	.	TRBJ1-1	CASSLQGLSTEAFF	TGTGCCAGCAGTTTACAGGGATTAAGCACTGAAGCTTTCTTT
TRBV18	.	.	TRBJ1-1	CASSPAAANTEAFF	TGTGCCAGCTCACCAGCGGCAGCCAACACTGAAGCTTTCTTT
TRBV6-1	.	.	TRBJ1-2	CASGSEANYGYTF	TGTGCCAGCGGCTCTGAAGCTAACTATGGCTACACCTTC
TRBV7-2	TRBD1	.	TRBJ1-5	CASSLGTGGNQPQHF	TGTGCCAGCAGCTTAGGGACAGGGGGAAATCAGCCCCAGCATTTT
TRBV7-8	.	.	TRBJ2-2	CASSLDYGSANTGELFF	TGTGCCAGCAGCTTAGACTACGGCTCCGCGAACACCGGGGAGCTGTTTTTT
TRBV6-1	TRBD2	.	TRBJ2-1	CASREVAGGPDEQFF	TGTGCCAGCAGAGAGGTAGCGGGAGGACCGGATGAGCAGTTCTTC
TRBV18	TRBD1	.	TRBJ1-1	CASSPITGENTEAFF	TGTGCCAGCTCACCAATTACAGGGGAGAACACTGAAGCTTTCTTT
TRBV5-1	TRBD1	once	TRBJ1-1	CASSLTPDRSAEAFF	TGCGCCAGCAGCTTGACCCCGGACAGGTCCGCTGAAGCTTTCTTT
TRBV30	TRBD2	.	TRBJ2-7	CAWSKAGGLTYEQYF	TGTGCCTGGAGTAAAGCGGGGGGGTTAACCTACGAGCAGTACTTC
TRBV27	.	.	TRBJ1-6	CASSLDILSSYNSPLHF	TGTGCCAGCAGTTTAGACATCTTGAGCTCCTATAATTCACCCCTCCACTTT
TRBV2	.	.	TRBJ1-1	CASSRLTVNTEAFF	TGTGCCAGCAGTCGATTGACAGTGAACACTGAAGCTTTCTTT
TRBV29-1	TRBD1	once	TRBJ1-4	CSVLQDYRGFNEKLFF	TGCAGCGTGCTACAAGATTACAGGGGGTTTAATGAAAAACTGTTTTTT
TRBV19	.	.	TRBJ2-7	CASSSSGPYEQYF	TGTGCCAGTAGTTCGAGCGGTCCCTACGAGCAGTACTTC
TRBV18	.	.	TRBJ1-6	CASSPSSYNSPLHF	TGTGCCAGCTCACCGAGCTCCTATAATTCACCCCTCCACTTT
TRBV5-6	TRBD1	.	TRBJ1-6	CASSRQGWDNSPLHF	TGTGCCAGCAGTCGACAGGGGTGGGATAATTCACCCCTCCACTTT
TRBV7-6	TRBD2	.	TRBJ2-5	CASSRFRGVQETQYF	TGTGCCAGCAGCAGATTTCGGGGGGTCCAAGAGACCCAGTACTTC
TRBV11-1	TRBD1	.	TRBJ2-5	CASSYLWDRGQETQYF	TGTGCCAGCAGCTACCTCTGGGACAGGGGGCAGGAGACCCAGTACTTC
TRBV2	.	.	TRBJ1-5	CASSRSGGNQPQHF	TGTGCCAGCAGTAGATCGGGGGGCAATCAGCCCCAGCATTTT
TRBV7-3	TRBD2	.	TRBJ2-2	CASSLGSGRAGELFF	TGTGCCAGCAGCTTAGGGAGCGGGAGGGCCGGGGAGCTGTTTTTT
TRBV7-2	.	once	TRBJ2-1	CASSLVRLAEQFF	TGTGCCAGCAGCTTAGTTAGGCTAGCGGAGCAGTTCTTC
TRBV6-1	TRBD1	.	TRBJ2-5	CASDQGAWRTQYF	TGTGCCAGCGATCAGGGGGCCTGGCGGACCCAGTACTTC
TRBV4-1	.	few	TRBJ1-1	CASSQVSMVRGGDTEAFF	TGCGCCAGCAGCCAAGTCAGTATGGTGAGGGGAGGAGACACTGAAGCTTTCTTT
TRBV7-9	.	.	TRBJ2-2	CASSSGTFNTGELFF	TGTGCCAGCAGCTCCGGGACTTTCAACACCGGGGAGCTGTTTTTT
TRBV12-5	TRBD1	few	TRBJ1-1	CASGLGQGATEAFF	TGTGCTAGTGGTTTGGGACAGGGGGCGACTGAAGCTTTCTTT